This entry describes one T cell receptor beta chain. Its antigen has not been determined. Per-base qualities were not stored, and no clone one base away is much larger. The method was RACE. Sequencing was carried out with a NextSeq 500. Library preparation attached unique molecular identifiers to individual cDNA molecules for quantitative, reproducible TCR counting. Each blood RNA sample was used to sequence both TCR alpha and TCR beta chains. Per the original workflow: Samples had a median of roughly 98,000 TCRs, with a range from about 23,224 to 750,000. V, J and CDR3 annotation of the TCR reads was performed with the Decombinator software suite. To make PS versus PT1 abundance plots, every sample was subsampled to the same number of TCRs (28,000). Expanded TCRs were defined as absent before sensitization and observed at least eight times at the 2-week time point. Using fastp trimming at Q25 and MiXCR clonotype assembly, TCRdb reanalyzed the public sequencing data and kept in-frame beta chains. Rows merge per CDR3 protein into single entries with the most common DNA and genes. TCRdb's processing, not the authors' own work, is the source of the V and J calls. The sample data list approximately 80,000 distinct CDR3 sequences, and more than 8.5% of these were observed just once. Roughly 2.4% of the sample belongs to the ten largest clones.

The data were taken from a study of human T cells and chemical hapten exposure (dated by TCRdb to the early 2020s). At the level of the whole study: For sensitization, 2% DPC in acetone was applied to a roughly 2 cm by roughly 2 cm area of upper inner arm skin. Patients additionally received weekly therapeutic DPC doses to the scalp throughout the approximately 22-week study period. Patch testing on the upper back used Finn chambers containing 0.01% DPC, with scoring done after 6 days according to International Contact Dermatitis Research Group standards. The mostly female patient cohort included alopecia areata with under or over 50% scalp involvement, alopecia totalis and alopecia universalis. The libraries were sequenced as a pool, and the TCR yield per sample differed mostly because of small variations in library volumes within the pool. The study tracked peripheral blood TCR repertoire changes in vivo during primary and secondary sensitization to the hapten diphenylcyclopropenone (DPC) in alopecia patients. Blood was sampled from patients pre-sensitization (week 0) and at 2, 6 and about 24 weeks after DPC sensitization. Twenty-nine alopecia patients provided blood for TCR sequencing at one to four time points (pre-sensitization, 2, 6 and 24 weeks). Broader findings and caveats from the paper: Alopecia, a presumed autoimmune disease, was present in all patients, so the immune response of the patients might differ from that of healthy individuals. Patch test score correlated positively with the number of PT1 expanded TCRs, reaching significance at thresholds 8, 16 and 32 but not at 4. After repeated subsampling, changes were observed in the strength of the expansion versus patch-test correlation and in the threshold at which the correlation became significant. Expanded TCRs formed significantly more large CDR3 similarity clusters than pre-sensitization or healthy control sets, consistent with antigen-driven responses. DPC sensitization did not change how many TCRs were above 1 in 1000 frequency, and no evidence was found of alterations in global repertoire structure.

According to the study, the label for this sample's time point signals: patch test 2, 6 weeks after DPC sensitization. Reading the label with the study, this specimen's treatment or condition is: therapeutic diphenylcyclopropenone sensitization with weekly scalp DPC. Blood at each patch-test visit was drawn before the patch test was applied. Patients were eligible if aged 18 to 70, diagnosed with alopecia and judged suitable for DPC therapy, and pregnant patients were excluded. Total RNA was extracted from unfractionated whole blood that had been collected in Tempus Blood RNA tubes. Deletion took 5 bases off V and 4 bases off J, with a span of 15 bases between the germline ends. The germline V gene (reference sequence) yields SEHNR for CDR1 and FQNEAQ for CDR2. The CDR3 holds 14 amino acids from the cysteine to the phenylalanine. Only the CDR3 DNA stays, 42 bases, in frame from base 1.

This specimen consisted of whole blood, obtained in connection with sensitization to the hapten diphenylcyclopropenone (DPC). The sequence was collected from a woman between 25 and 40 years old with alopecia areata. Some clones in this sample may be carry-over from other donors' samples. The chain is encoded by TRBV7-9 joined to TRBJ2-7; the D gene identity is not certain. The nucleotide sequence reads TGTGCCAGCAGCGGCACCGGCTTTCGGTACGAGCAGTACTTC. Translated, this gives CASSGTGFRYEQYF.